Following are 31 T cell receptor beta chains from one sample sequenced in a study of T cells in Graves' hyperthyroidism and ophthalmopathy. Template material for amplifying TCR beta CDR3 regions consisted of RNA transcripts. The study used the HTBI primer set for a first-round RT-PCR of the TCR CDR3. TCRdb recomputed calls from the multiplex PCR reads with MiXCR, one row per CDR3 protein. Of approximately 400,000 distinct CDR3 sequences listed, about 25% are singletons. Sequencing used blood. These receptors originate from a man between 50 and 59 years old with Graves' hyperthyroidism.

This chain connects TRBV12-3 or TRBV12-4 to TRBJ1-5; D uncertain. V lost 3 bases, J lost 4 bases, and 10 bases lay in between. There are 14 residues in the CDR3. Here the CDR3 reads CASSFQVQNQPQHF. The CDR3 bases are TGTGCCAGCAGTTTCCAGGTCCAGAATCAGCCCCAGCATTTT.

This chain connects TRBV5-6 to TRBJ2-7; D possibly corresponds to TRBD2 (5 bases). Looked up from germline, CDR1 is SGHDT and CDR2 is YYEEEE. The germline V and J ends were trimmed by 5 bases and 7 bases, with 13 bases remaining between them. The CDR3 is 12 amino acids. CDR3: CASSLAPGEQYF. CDR3 DNA: TGTGCCAGCAGTCTAGCCCCGGGTGAGCAGTACTTC.

Ten or more counts support this clonotype. The V and J genes are TRBV12-3 or TRBV12-4 and TRBJ1-2; a weak D match, TRBD1 (5 bases). The CDR3 length is 14 residues. Between the trimmed V and J ends, which lost 3 bases and 3 bases, there was a span of 11 bases. CDR3 bases: TGTGCCAGCAGTTTCGGCAGGGCCCACTATGGCTACACCTTC. Its translation is CASSFGRAHYGYTF.

The V call is TRBV14, the J call TRBJ2-1; 8 nucleotides agree with TRBD1. V lost 7 bases and J lost 2; bases outside the gene matches: 10. Germline CDR1 and CDR2: SGHDN and FVKESK. The CDR3 loop spans 16 amino acids. CDR3 DNA: TGTGCCAGCAATGGGACCCCCAGGGGGCCCTACAATGAGCAGTTCTTC. It is translated as CASNGTPRGPYNEQFF.

This clonotype was picked up many times. The V call is TRBV6-1, the J call TRBJ2-7; no clear D gene. The CDR3 is 12 residues long. V was cut by 7 bases and J by 2 bases, with 9 bases left in between. Per germline, CDR1 MNHNS and CDR2 SASEGT. This CDR3 reads CASKVWAYEQYF. The CDR3 DNA reads as TGTGCCAGCAAGGTATGGGCCTACGAGCAGTACTTC.

This clonotype was observed many times. The V call is TRBV5-1, the J call TRBJ2-1; possible D gene TRBD2, 6 bases. The CDR3 has 17 amino acids. Germline V CDR1 and CDR2: SGHRS, YFSETQ. V lost 0 bases, J lost 1 base, and 14 bases lay in between. CDR3 sequence: CASSLVPGVVSYNEQFF. The DNA for the CDR3 is TGCGCCAGCAGCTTGGTACCGGGAGTAGTATCCTACAATGAGCAGTTCTTC.

In DNA form, the CDR3 reads TGTGCCAGCAGTTCAATCCTCCGCCGGGACGAGGCTTTCTCCTACAATGAGCAGTTCTTC. Protein: CASSSILRRDEAFSYNEQFF. The chain employs TRBV28 and TRBJ2-1; the D call may be TRBD1 or TRBD2 (5 bases each). This CDR3 is built from 20 residues. Germline assignment: CDR1 MDHEN and CDR2 SYDVKM. Trimming shortened V by 4 bases and J by 0 bases, and 25 bases separated the two germline ends.

Of note for this clonotype: A much larger clone sits a single nucleotide away, making a read error possible. This rearrangement joins TRBV19 to TRBJ2-6, with D perhaps matching TRBD1 (5 bases). The CDR3 is 16 amino acids. The germline V gene has CDR1 LNHDA and CDR2 SQIVND (reference sequence). The DNA for the CDR3 is TGTGCCAGTAGTACTCTTCAGGTTACTGGGGCCAACGTCCCGACTTTC. It translates to CASSTLQVTGANVPTF.

The genes are TRBV7-3 and TRBJ2-2, with D maybe TRBD2 (6 bases). CDR1 is SGHTA and CDR2 is FQGTGA in the germline V gene. CDR3 length: 16 amino acids. The V gene lost 1 base and the J gene lost 5 bases, with 14 bases spanning the gap. The DNA for the CDR3 is TGTGCCAGCAGCTTAAACCGAGGAGGGGTTACCGGGGAGCTGTTTTTT. Its translation: CASSLNRGGVTGELFF.

The chain combines TRBV6-5 with TRBJ2-5; 7 bases agree with TRBD2. CDR3 length: 15 amino acids. Looked up from germline, CDR1 is MNHEY and CDR2 is SVGAGI. V dropped 0 bases and J dropped 3; count of bases not matched to a gene: 4. This CDR3 reads CASSYSSGKKETQYF. The CDR3 region has the DNA TGTGCCAGCAGTTACTCGAGCGGGAAAAAAGAGACCCAGTACTTC.

Only a few counts were recorded for this clonotype. In DNA, the CDR3 is TGTGCCAGCAGCTCGCCCGGGACTAGCGGGAACAATGAGCAGTTCTTC. Its protein product is CASSSPGTSGNNEQFF. The rearrangement uses TRBV3-1 and TRBJ2-1, with TRBD2 identical over 13 bases. The CDR3 spans 16 residues. With 5 bases clipped from V and 5 bases from J, the junction kept 6 bases outside the gene matches. Germline CDR1 is LGHDT and CDR2 is YNNKEL (reference sequence).

This clonotype was recorded at least ten times. The J gene is TRBJ2-3, the V gene TRBV2; D is undetermined. The CDR3 runs to 15 residues. Germline lookup yields CDR1 SNHLY and CDR2 FYNNEI. V lost 1 base to trimming and J lost 5 bases, with 13 bases between them. The CDR3 loop is CASSEVLRTGDTQYF. The CDR3 coding sequence is TGTGCCAGCAGTGAAGTGCTTAGGACGGGAGATACGCAGTATTTT.

The chain recombines TRBV24-1 with TRBJ2-2; D is uncertain. Germline CDR1 is KGHDR and CDR2 is SFDVKD. Trimming pared 2 bases from V and 13 bases from J, leaving 13 bases between. The CDR3 loop spans 13 amino acids. CDR3 in DNA: TGTGCCACCAGTGATTCTCTCCCGGTGGGGCTGTTTTTT. It is translated as CATSDSLPVGLFF.

DNA of the CDR3: TGTGCCAGCAGCCCTCGGGGGGGGGCCTACAATGAGCAGTTCTTC. Residues: CASSPRGGAYNEQFF. The chain employs TRBV3-1 and TRBJ2-1; 8 nucleotides align to TRBD2. The junction had 4 bases not matched to a gene; V was cut back by 4 bases and J by 2 bases. The CDR3 is made up of 15 amino acids. Germline V gene sequence: CDR1 LGHDT, CDR2 YNNKEL (reference sequence).

In this sample, this clonotype turned up a few times. The chain carries TRBV5-6 and TRBJ1-1, with D possibly being TRBD1 (6 bases). The length of the CDR3 is 15 residues. The V gene's germline CDR1 is SGHDT and CDR2 YYEEEE. V was pared by 2 bases and J by 3 bases, with 14 bases between. The CDR3 spells CASSLGVRGDTEAFF. In DNA, the CDR3 is TGTGCCAGCAGCTTAGGAGTCAGGGGCGACACTGAAGCTTTCTTT.

This clonotype occurred many times. V usage is TRBV30 and J usage is TRBJ1-5; possible D gene TRBD1, 5 bases. The CDR3 is 13 amino acids. The germline gives CDR1 GTSNPN, CDR2 SVGIG (reference sequence). V was clipped by 3 bases and J by 7 bases, with 13 bases between them. For the CDR3, the DNA is TGTGCCTGGAGGTCGGGGAAGGGGCAGCCCCAGCATTTT. Translating gives CAWRSGKGQPQHF.

J is TRBJ1-1 and V is TRBV6-5; 8 nucleotides agree with TRBD1. CDR3 size: 15 residues. Trimming at V came to 2 bases and at J to 7 bases, leaving 9 bases not matched to a gene. CDR1 and CDR2 (germline): MNHEY, SVGAGI. CDR3 residues: CASSYKGQVESEAFF. DNA for the CDR3: TGTGCCAGCAGTTACAAGGGACAGGTGGAAAGTGAAGCTTTCTTT.

The chain uses TRBV18 and TRBJ1-4, with TRBD1 identical over 7 bases. The CDR3 loop spans 16 amino acids. After removal of 6 bases from V and 7 bases from J, the junction contained 14 bases not matched to a gene. Germline V gives CDR1 KGHSH, CDR2 LQKENI. As DNA, the CDR3 is TGTGCCAGCTCGACACCAAGGGTAGGGGGCAGTGAAAAACTGTTTTTT. Translation: CASSTPRVGGSEKLFF.

The V call is TRBV20-1, the J call TRBJ2-7; 9 nucleotides agree with TRBD2. The J segment lost 3 bases and the V segment lost 6 bases, leaving 3 bases of the junction unmatched. Germline assignment: CDR1 DFQATT and CDR2 SNEGSKA (reference sequence). The CDR3 totals 12 residues. The CDR3 coding sequence is TGCAGTGCAGAAGCGGGAGGCTACGAGCAGTACTTC. Translation gives CSAEAGGYEQYF.

This clonotype occurred many times. The rearrangement joins TRBV18 to TRBJ2-5; perhaps TRBD1 as D (6 bases). V was pared by 8 bases and J by 2 bases, with 12 bases between. The CDR3 covers 13 residues. Per germline, CDR1 KGHSH and CDR2 LQKENI. CDR3 sequence (DNA): TGTGCCAGCAGCCCCGGACAGCAAGAGACCCAGTACTTC. Encoded protein: CASSPGQQETQYF.

This rearrangement joins TRBV20-1 to TRBJ2-3; 12 bases are a match to TRBD2. Germline-derived CDR1 and CDR2 are DFQATT and SNEGSKA (reference sequence). V was pared by 3 bases and J by 6 bases, with 10 bases of the junction left unmatched. The CDR3 runs to 16 residues. The CDR3 region is CSARGALAGGLDTQYF. For the CDR3, the DNA is TGCAGTGCTAGGGGAGCTCTAGCGGGAGGGCTCGATACGCAGTATTTT.

The chain recombines TRBV15 with TRBJ1-5; TRBD1 agrees at 7 bases. V lost 0 bases, J lost 6 bases, and 8 bases stayed unmatched. The length of the CDR3 is 16 residues. The germline CDR1 and CDR2 sequences are LNHNV and YYDKDF (reference sequence). The CDR3 DNA follows: TGTGCCACCAGCAGAGATCGTGGGACAGTCTCTCAGCCCCAGCATTTT. Translation gives CATSRDRGTVSQPQHF.

The chain has TRBV20-1 and TRBJ2-7; TRBD1 aligns across 9 bases. The CDR3 has 15 residues. J was trimmed by 0 bases and V by 0 bases; bases with no gene match: 3. The germline CDR1 and CDR2 sequences are DFQATT and SNEGSKA (reference sequence). The CDR3 DNA reads TGCAGTGCTAGAGATCAGACAGGGGGCTCCTACGAGCAGTACTTC. Its translation is CSARDQTGGSYEQYF.

This rearrangement joins TRBV6-2 or TRBV6-3 to TRBJ2-1; 9 positions agree with TRBD2. Germline loops: CDR1 MNHEY, CDR2 SVGEGT. V lost 0 bases, J lost 10 bases, and 7 bases stayed unmatched. This CDR3 has 15 residues. The CDR3 is CASSYSLAGVGEQFF. The CDR3 DNA is TGTGCCAGCAGTTACTCCTTAGCGGGAGTAGGGGAGCAGTTCTTC.

The V call is TRBV19, the J call TRBJ1-2; D gene uncertain. Germline CDR1 and CDR2: LNHDA and SQIVND (reference sequence). The CDR3 consists of 13 residues. Trimming left V 3 bases short and J 6 bases short, with 11 bases between. This CDR3 is CASSIIDRDGYTF. The CDR3, as DNA: TGTGCCAGTAGTATTATCGATAGGGATGGCTACACCTTC. Looking up the rest from reference TRBV19 and TRBJ1-2 gives the full variable domain: DGGITQSPKYLFRKEGQNVTLSCEQNLNHDAMYWYRQDPGQGLRLIYYSQIVNDFQKGDIAEGYSVSREKKESFPLTVTSAQKNPTAFYLCASSIIDRDGYTFGSGTRLTVV.

The chain is built from TRBV5-1 and TRBJ2-1; a possible D gene is TRBD1 (6 bases). The CDR3 covers 15 residues. Germline values: CDR1 SGHRS, CDR2 YFSETQ. V was cut by 2 bases and J by 8 bases, with 17 bases left in between. CDR3 loop: CASSLIPNKGDEQFF. In DNA form, the CDR3 reads TGCGCCAGCAGCTTAATTCCTAATAAGGGGGATGAGCAGTTCTTC. Full variable domain (missing parts from reference TRBV5-1 and TRBJ2-1): KAGVTQTPRYLIKTRGQQVTLSCSPISGHRSVSWYQQTPGQGLQFLFEYFSETQRNKGNFPGRFSGRQFSNSRSEMNVSTLELGDSALYLCASSLIPNKGDEQFFGPGTRLTVL.

V is TRBV5-1 and J is TRBJ2-5; 7 bases agree with TRBD2. The junction had 8 bases not matched to a gene; V was cut back by 0 bases and J by 9 bases. From germline, CDR1 is SGHRS and CDR2 YFSETQ. The CDR3 totals 14 residues. The CDR3 sequence: CASSLDGSRGAQYF. In nucleotides, the CDR3 is TGCGCCAGCAGCTTGGATGGCAGCCGGGGGGCCCAGTACTTC.

Many counts were recorded for this clonotype. The chain joins TRBV18 to TRBJ2-1; a possible D gene is TRBD2 (5 bases). V lost 4 bases and J lost 8, with 15 bases in between. The CDR3 contains 14 residues. Germline CDR1 KGHSH, CDR2 LQKENI. DNA for the CDR3: TGTGCCAGCTCACATAGCGTACTACGGGATGAGCAGTTCTTC. Its protein product is CASSHSVLRDEQFF.

The chain employs TRBV11-2 and TRBJ2-1; D might be TRBD1 (6 bases). From germline, CDR1 is SGHAT and CDR2 FQNNGV. V shed 10 bases and J shed 8 bases, with 18 bases lying between them. The CDR3 totals 13 residues. CDR3 nucleotide sequence: TGTGCCACCAGTTGGCAGGGGTTTGATGAGCAGTTCTTC. Encoded protein: CATSWQGFDEQFF.

This clonotype showed up just a few times. V and J are TRBV11-3 and TRBJ2-1; 12 positions agree with TRBD2. CDR3 size: 16 residues. The V segment lost 5 bases and the J segment 4 bases; nucleotides outside the gene matches: 6. CDR1 is SGHNT, CDR2 YENEEA, per germline. CDR3 nucleotides: TGTGCCAGCAGCCCGGCTAGCGGGAGGGCTTACAATGAGCAGTTCTTC. Its translation is CASSPASGRAYNEQFF.

The chain is built from TRBV30 and TRBJ1-3; unclear D gene. This CDR3 comprises 14 residues. Germline V gives CDR1 GTSNPN, CDR2 SVGIG (reference sequence). Trimming took 0 bases from V and 0 from J, leaving 6 bases between them. The CDR3 nucleotides are TGTGCCTGGAGTGTCGGCAGCTCTGGAAACACCATATATTTT. This sequence encodes CAWSVGSSGNTIYF.